These 8 T cell receptor beta chains originate from one sample sequenced in a study of T-cell memory formation after mild COVID-19. TCRdb re-analysed the 5' RACE reads in MiXCR, keeping a single row per CDR3 protein. This sample yields around 200,000 distinct CDR3 sequences, of which around 30% are seen a single time; about an eighth belongs to the top ten. Sequences were obtained from PBMCs or a T cell subset sorted from them (not recorded which). Every receptor here comes from an adult woman who had mild COVID-19 (a few samples of this study predate the infection). Cell type and time point are not known.

There are many counts of this clonotype. The chain has TRBV7-2 and TRBJ1-2; 10 bases match TRBD1. Germline trimming cut 6 bases from V and 8 bases from J; bases unmatched to any gene: 9. Germline CDR1 reads SGHTA; CDR2 reads FQGNSA. This CDR3 comprises 14 residues. CDR3 nucleotides: TGTGCCAGCAGTTCCGGGACAGGGGATCGGGGCTACACCTTC. Translation gives CASSSGTGDRGYTF.

This clonotype appeared a few times. V gene TRBV4-1 combines with J gene TRBJ1-5; D perhaps matches TRBD1 (5 bases). Germline assignment: CDR1 MGHRA and CDR2 YSYEKL. V lost 4 bases, J lost 5 bases, and 15 bases lay in between. CDR3 length: 15 amino acids. The CDR3 loop reads CASSLGEGPDQPQHF. The CDR3 bases are TGCGCCAGCAGCCTAGGAGAGGGACCCGATCAGCCCCAGCATTTT.

This clonotype was detected only a few times. The chain employs TRBV19 and TRBJ2-1, with 10 bases lining up with TRBD2. The CDR3 has 15 amino acids. Trimming cost V 6 bases and J 4 bases; bases outside gene matches: 6. Germline values: CDR1 LNHDA, CDR2 SQIVND (reference sequence). In DNA form, the CDR3 reads TGTGCCAGTAGACTCAGCGGGAGGGTATACAATGAGCAGTTCTTC. This codes for CASRLSGRVYNEQFF.

The V call is TRBV7-9, the J call TRBJ2-3; tentatively, D is TRBD1 (6 bases). Germline V gene data show CDR1 as SEHNR and CDR2 as FQNEAQ (reference sequence). Between the trimmed V and J ends, which lost 4 bases and 4 bases, there was a span of 9 bases. The length of the CDR3 is 13 residues. The CDR3 sequence: CASSSWTADTQYF. The CDR3 nucleotides read TGTGCCAGCAGCTCCTGGACAGCAGATACGCAGTATTTT.

As concerns this clonotype: One junction end disagrees with the germline gene, perhaps due to a read error. The gene calls are TRBV5-1 and TRBJ2-2, with a tentative D call TRBD2 (5 bases). Germline-derived CDR1 and CDR2 are SGHRS and YFSETQ. The CDR3 loop spans 13 amino acids. CDR3 sequence: CASSLMPPGELSF. CDR3 nucleotide sequence: TGCGCCAGCAGCTTGATGCCTCCCGGGGAGCTGTCTTTT. The full variable domain, with the rest looked up from reference TRBV5-1 and TRBJ2-2, is KAGVTQTPRYLIKTRGQQVTLSCSPISGHRSVSWYQQTPGQGLQFLFEYFSETQRNKGNFPGRFSGRQFSNSRSEMNVSTLELGDSALYLCASSLMPPGELSFGEGSRLTVL.

This clonotype was detected only a few times. V gene TRBV5-5 combines with J gene TRBJ1-2; tentative D call: TRBD1 (5 bases). The V end lost 2 bases, the J end lost 7 bases, and 15 bases lay between the germline ends. The CDR3 is made up of 14 amino acids. Germline assignment: CDR1 SGHKS and CDR2 YYEKEE (reference sequence). The CDR3 DNA is TGTGCCAGCAGCTTTCTATTCGGGGGGTCTGGCTACACCTTC. Residues: CASSFLFGGSGYTF.

This clonotype was seen only a few times. The J gene is TRBJ2-7, the V gene TRBV18; D not certain. The CDR3 spans 13 residues. Trimming left V 3 bases short and J 3 bases short, with 9 bases between. The germline V gene has CDR1 KGHSH and CDR2 LQKENI. CDR3 in amino acids: CASSPGINYEQYF. The CDR3 coding sequence is TGTGCCAGCTCACCTGGAATCAACTACGAGCAGTACTTC.

The chain has TRBV5-1 and TRBJ2-5, with a tentative D call TRBD2 (5 bases). Trimming took off 1 base at V and 7 bases at J, with 20 bases between the two ends. Germline V gene sequence: CDR1 SGHRS, CDR2 YFSETQ. The length of the CDR3 is 16 residues. CDR3 in amino acids: CASSLTFAAEGGTQYF. CDR3 bases: TGCGCCAGCAGCTTGACGTTCGCCGCAGAGGGTGGGACCCAGTACTTC.